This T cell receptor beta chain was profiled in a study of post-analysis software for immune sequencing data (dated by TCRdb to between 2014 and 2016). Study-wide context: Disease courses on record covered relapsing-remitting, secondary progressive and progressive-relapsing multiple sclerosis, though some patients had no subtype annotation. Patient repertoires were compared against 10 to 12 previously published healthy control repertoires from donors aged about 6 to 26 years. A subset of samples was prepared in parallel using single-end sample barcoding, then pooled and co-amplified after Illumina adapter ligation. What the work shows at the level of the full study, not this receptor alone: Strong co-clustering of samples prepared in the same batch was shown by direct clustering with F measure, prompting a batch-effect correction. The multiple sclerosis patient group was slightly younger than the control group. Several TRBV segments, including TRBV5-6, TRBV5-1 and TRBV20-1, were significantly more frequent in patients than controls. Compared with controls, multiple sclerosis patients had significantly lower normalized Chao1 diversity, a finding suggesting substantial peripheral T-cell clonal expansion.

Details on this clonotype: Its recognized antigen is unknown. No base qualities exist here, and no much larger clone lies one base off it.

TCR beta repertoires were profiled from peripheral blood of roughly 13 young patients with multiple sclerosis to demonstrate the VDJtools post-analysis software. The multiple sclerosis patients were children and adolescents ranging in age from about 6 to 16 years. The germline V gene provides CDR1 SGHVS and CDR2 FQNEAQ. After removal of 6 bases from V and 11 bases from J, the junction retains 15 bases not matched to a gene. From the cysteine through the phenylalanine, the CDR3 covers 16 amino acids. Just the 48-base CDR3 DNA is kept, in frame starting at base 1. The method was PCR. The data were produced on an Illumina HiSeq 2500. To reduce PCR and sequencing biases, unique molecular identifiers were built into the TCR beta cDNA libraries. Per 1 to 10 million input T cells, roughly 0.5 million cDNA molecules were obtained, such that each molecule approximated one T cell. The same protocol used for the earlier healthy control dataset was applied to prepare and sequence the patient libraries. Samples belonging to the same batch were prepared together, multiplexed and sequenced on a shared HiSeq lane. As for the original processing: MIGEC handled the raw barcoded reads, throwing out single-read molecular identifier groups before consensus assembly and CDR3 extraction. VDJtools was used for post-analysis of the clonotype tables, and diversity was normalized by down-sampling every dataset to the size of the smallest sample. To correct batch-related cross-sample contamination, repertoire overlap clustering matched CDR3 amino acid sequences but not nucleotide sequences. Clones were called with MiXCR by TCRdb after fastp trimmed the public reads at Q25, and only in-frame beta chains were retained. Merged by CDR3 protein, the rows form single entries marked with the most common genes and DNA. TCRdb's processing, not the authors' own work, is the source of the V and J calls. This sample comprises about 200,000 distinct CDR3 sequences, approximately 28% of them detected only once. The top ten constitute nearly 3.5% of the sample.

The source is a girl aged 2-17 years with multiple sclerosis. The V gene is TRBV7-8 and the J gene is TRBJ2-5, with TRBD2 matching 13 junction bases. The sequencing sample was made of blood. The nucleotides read TGTGCCAGCAGGATCACTAGCGGGAGGGCCTCGGGGGAGCAGTACTTC. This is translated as CASRITSGRASGEQYF. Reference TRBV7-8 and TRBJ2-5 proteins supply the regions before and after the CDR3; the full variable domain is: GAGVSQSPRYKVAKRGQDVALRCDPISGHVSLFWYQQALGQGPEFLTYFQNEAQLDKSGLPSDRFFAERPEGSVSTLKIQRTQQEDSAVYLCASRITSGRASGEQYFGPGTRLLVL.